A single sample is the source of the 22 T cell receptor beta chains below, sequenced in a study of shared clonotypes between healthy human individuals. Some clones are missing from TCRdb's copy, which holds only in-frame ones; the method was immunoSEQ multiplex PCR. The sample lists 850,000 to 1,200,000 clones, approximately 70% occurring once. The sample consisted of memory CD4+ T cells sorted from blood. Specified subset: CD45RA-negative fraction. These receptors originate from a man between 18 and 29 years old in good health.

The chain links TRBV5-6 to TRBJ2-7; 12 bases are a match to TRBD2. The V and J ends lost 3 bases and 5 bases, in that order; junction bases with no gene match: 9. CDR1 and CDR2 from the germline V gene are SGHDT and YYEEEE. This CDR3 has 16 residues. This CDR3 reads CASSSLLAGGFDEQYF. The CDR3 DNA reads TGTGCCAGCAGCTCGCTACTAGCGGGAGGATTCGACGAGCAGTACTTC.

V is TRBV5-1 and J is TRBJ2-5; 7 nucleotides align to TRBD2. From germline, CDR1 is SGHRS and CDR2 YFSETQ. V lost 7 bases, J lost 5 bases, and 8 bases stayed unmatched. The CDR3 sequence is 13 residues long. CDR3: CASRQVGGETQYF. CDR3 DNA sequence: TGCGCCAGCCGCCAAGTCGGGGGGGAGACCCAGTACTTC. The full variable domain, rest sourced from reference TRBV5-1 and TRBJ2-5, is KAGVTQTPRYLIKTRGQQVTLSCSPISGHRSVSWYQQTPGQGLQFLFEYFSETQRNKGNFPGRFSGRQFSNSRSEMNVSTLELGDSALYLCASRQVGGETQYFGPGTRLLVL.

This clone was seen once. The rearrangement joins TRBV6-6 to TRBJ2-7; D perhaps matches TRBD2 (6 bases). Germline values: CDR1 MNHNY, CDR2 SVGAGI (reference sequence). The CDR3 is made up of 14 amino acids. Trimming left V 8 bases short and J 2 bases short, with 16 bases between. Written as DNA, the CDR3 is TGTGCCAGCCGCGGGGACTCCGCAACCTACGAGCAGTACTTC. As protein: CASRGDSATYEQYF.

This chain links TRBV6-1 with TRBJ1-2; D is possibly TRBD1 (5 bases). Trimming removed 7 bases at V and 1 base at J, with 16 bases between. Germline V gene lookup returns CDR1 MNHNS and CDR2 SASEGT. The CDR3 totals 15 residues. As DNA, the CDR3 is TGTGCCAGCAATGACCGGGGCAGCATTAACTATGGCTACACCTTC. It encodes CASNDRGSINYGYTF.

The rearrangement links TRBV11-3 to TRBJ2-3; TRBD1 agrees at 9 bases. This CDR3 has 14 residues. Germline trimming cut 4 bases from V and 4 bases from J; bases unmatched to any gene: 3. Germline V gives CDR1 SGHNT, CDR2 YENEEA. Here the CDR3 reads CASSYRGPADTQYF. Written as DNA, the CDR3 is TGTGCCAGCAGCTACAGGGGGCCAGCAGATACGCAGTATTTT.

A remark on this clone: A much larger clonotype is one base distant, so this may be a read error. This sample includes further DNA sequences coding for the same CDR3. This chain connects TRBV7-2 to TRBJ2-7; D gene ambiguous. Germline lookup yields CDR1 SGHTA and CDR2 FQGNSA. Trimming pared 1 base from V and 6 bases from J, leaving 7 bases between. The CDR3 has 12 residues. Here the CDR3 DNA reads TGTGCCAGCAGCTTAGAGTGGGGCGAGCAGTACTTC. Amino acid sequence: CASSLEWGEQYF.

The V call is TRBV7-9, the J call TRBJ1-4; D perhaps matches TRBD1 (5 bases). V gave up 3 bases and J gave up 4 bases, with 6 bases separating them. This CDR3 has 13 residues. Germline values: CDR1 SEHNR, CDR2 FQNEAQ (reference sequence). CDR3: CASSLGVNEKLFF. The DNA for the CDR3 is TGTGCCAGCAGCTTGGGGGTTAATGAAAAACTGTTTTTT.

The chain employs TRBV7-2 and TRBJ2-5; D not resolved. V shed 2 bases and J shed 3 bases, with 10 bases lying between them. The length of the CDR3 is 14 residues. Germline lookup yields CDR1 SGHTA and CDR2 FQGNSA. In nucleotides, the CDR3 is TGTGCCAGCAGCTTATGGGCTGCAAAAGAGACCCAGTACTTC. Its translation is CASSLWAAKETQYF. The whole variable domain, filled in from reference TRBV7-2 and TRBJ2-5, reads GAGVSQSPSNKVTEKGKDVELRCDPISGHTALYWYRQSLGQGLEFLIYFQGNSAPDKSGLPSDRFSAERTGGSVSTLTIQRTQQEDSAVYLCASSLWAAKETQYFGPGTRLLVL.

J is TRBJ1-4 and V is TRBV27; TRBD1 matches 9 bases. Germline-derived CDR1 and CDR2 are MNHEY and SMNVEV (reference sequence). CDR3 size: 15 residues. The J segment lost 3 bases and the V segment lost 5 bases, leaving 4 bases of the junction unmatched. CDR3 sequence: CASSPRTGANEKLFF. For the CDR3, the DNA is TGTGCCAGCAGTCCCCGGACAGGGGCTAATGAAAAACTGTTTTTT.

The gene calls are TRBV28 and TRBJ1-4; D not certain. This CDR3 has 12 residues. The germline gives CDR1 MDHEN, CDR2 SYDVKM. The ends were cut back, 8 bases at V and 4 bases at J, with 8 bases in the middle. CDR3 amino acids: CASQADNEKLFF. In DNA form, the CDR3 reads TGTGCCAGCCAAGCGGATAATGAAAAACTGTTTTTT.

The gene calls are TRBV5-4 and TRBJ2-3; no clear D. The CDR3 totals 14 residues. Germline CDR1 and CDR2: SGHNT and YYREEE (reference sequence). Trimming removed 4 bases at V and 4 bases at J, with 13 bases between. The chain's CDR3 is CASSPVVGADTQYF. The CDR3 DNA follows: TGTGCCAGCAGCCCGGTCGTTGGGGCAGATACGCAGTATTTT. The entire variable domain, with the rest obtained from reference TRBV5-4 and TRBJ2-3, is as follows: ETGVTQSPTHLIKTRGQQVTLRCSSQSGHNTVSWYQQALGQGPQFIFQYYREEENGRGNFPPRFSGLQFPNYSSELNVNALELDDSALYLCASSPVVGADTQYFGPGTRLTVL.

This chain joins TRBV30 and TRBJ2-7; D gene ambiguous. This CDR3 is 15 amino acids long. Germline loops: CDR1 GTSNPN, CDR2 SVGIG (reference sequence). V shed 0 bases and J shed 3 bases, with 15 bases lying between them. This chain's CDR3 is CAWSVRGIPFYEQYF. DNA of the CDR3: TGTGCCTGGAGTGTTCGTGGGATACCGTTCTACGAGCAGTACTTC. Full variable domain (rest looked up from reference TRBV30 and TRBJ2-7): SQTIHQWPATLVQPVGSPLSLECTVEGTSNPNLYWYRQAAGRGLQLLFYSVGIGQISSEVPQNLSASRPQDRQFILSSKKLLLSDSGFYLCAWSVRGIPFYEQYFGPGTRLTVT.

The genes are TRBV11-2 and TRBJ1-2; D is uncertain. V gave up 1 base and J gave up 7 bases, with 10 bases separating them. The CDR3 is made up of 13 amino acids. Germline assignment: CDR1 SGHAT and CDR2 FQNNGV. DNA for the CDR3: TGTGCCAGCAGCTTAGGGAAACGGGGTGGCTACACCTTC. Its translation: CASSLGKRGGYTF.

This rearrangement joins TRBV15 to TRBJ1-2; D unclear. The ends were cut back, 2 bases at V and 0 bases at J, with 10 bases in the middle. This CDR3 has 15 amino acids. From germline, CDR1 is LNHNV and CDR2 YYDKDF (reference sequence). The CDR3 protein is CATSRSDPPNYGYTF. Here the CDR3 DNA reads TGTGCCACCAGCAGAAGCGATCCCCCTAACTATGGCTACACCTTC.

The V and J genes are TRBV10-3 and TRBJ2-1; D unresolved. Trimming took 7 bases from V and 2 from J, leaving 9 bases between them. In germline, CDR1 is ENHRY, CDR2 SYGVKD. This CDR3 comprises 13 residues. In DNA form, the CDR3 reads TGTGCCATCAAGGACGAAACCTACAATGAGCAGTTCTTC. It yields the protein CAIKDETYNEQFF.

The CDR3 region is CASSSQAGAPEQFF. The DNA for the CDR3 is TGCGCCAGCAGCTCCCAAGCGGGAGCACCTGAGCAGTTCTTC. The chain recombines TRBV5-1 with TRBJ2-1, with 8 nucleotides matching TRBD2. The length of the CDR3 is 14 residues. The junction had 8 bases not matched to a gene; V was cut back by 3 bases and J by 9 bases. Germline V CDR1 and CDR2: SGHRS, YFSETQ.

The rearrangement uses TRBV28 and TRBJ1-5, with a possible D match to TRBD1 (5 bases). The germline CDR1 and CDR2 sequences are MDHEN and SYDVKM. This CDR3 region has 12 residues. V was cut by 7 bases and J by 7 bases, with 11 bases left in between. This CDR3 reads CASTLGVQPQHF. For the CDR3, the DNA is TGTGCCAGCACCTTGGGGGTGCAGCCCCAGCATTTT.

This chain uses TRBV18 with TRBJ1-5; unclear D gene. CDR3 length: 13 amino acids. V shed 3 bases and J shed 9 bases, with 12 bases lying between them. The germline CDR1 and CDR2 sequences are KGHSH and LQKENI. CDR3 protein: CASSPAEIMPQHF. The DNA of the CDR3 is TGTGCCAGCTCACCGGCGGAGATCATGCCCCAGCATTTT.

The chain joins TRBV6-1 to TRBJ1-5; tentatively, D is TRBD1 (6 bases). The CDR3 consists of 17 residues. CDR1 and CDR2 from the germline V gene are MNHNS and SASEGT. V gave up 1 base and J gave up 0 bases, with 13 bases separating them. The CDR3 DNA reads as TGTGCCAGCAGTGAAGACACAGGGATCTTTAGCAATCAGCCCCAGCATTTT. It yields the protein CASSEDTGIFSNQPQHF.

The CDR3 coding sequence is TGCGCCAGCAGCTTGGGTCCTAGCGGGAGCGACGAGCAGTACTTC. Encoded protein: CASSLGPSGSDEQYF. V usage is TRBV5-1 and J usage is TRBJ2-7; TRBD2 aligns across 10 bases. Germline V gene sequence: CDR1 SGHRS, CDR2 YFSETQ. The CDR3 extends over 15 amino acids. V trimming: 0 bases; J trimming: 5 bases; junction bases outside the gene matches: 5.

V is TRBV2 and J is TRBJ2-2; 9 nucleotides match TRBD2. In germline, CDR1 is SNHLY, CDR2 FYNNEI. The CDR3 is made up of 15 amino acids. The J segment lost 4 bases and the V segment lost 5 bases, leaving 5 bases of the junction unmatched. CDR3 nucleotides: TGTGCCAGCAGTAGGACTAGCGTCGGCACCGGGGAGCTGTTTTTT. This codes for CASSRTSVGTGELFF. The variable domain in full, with the rest retrieved from reference TRBV2 and TRBJ2-2, is EPEVTQTPSHQVTQMGQEVILRCVPISNHLYFYWYRQILGQKVEFLVSFYNNEISEKSEIFDDQFSVERPDGSNFTLKIRSTKLEDSAMYFCASSRTSVGTGELFFGEGSRLTVL.

The V gene is TRBV19, the J gene TRBJ1-1, with D possibly matching TRBD1 (5 bases). There are 14 residues in the CDR3. From germline, CDR1 is LNHDA and CDR2 SQIVND (reference sequence). Trimming removed 9 bases at V and 5 bases at J, with 19 bases between. The CDR3 coding sequence is TGTGCCAGCACTAACGCAGGGCGGGGGACTGAAGCTTTCTTT. Translated: CASTNAGRGTEAFF.